The text below deals with one TCR beta chain. These data originate in a study of blood T cell repertoires in COVID-19. In the study's own analysis: Amplifying reference gene primers gave estimates of nucleated cell counts. The repertoire was sequenced with immunoSEQ multiplex PCR; TCRdb's copy has only in-frame clones and lacks some. V, J and clone size were drawn from that table, and D and trimming were deduced from the DNA. The sample shows some 110,000 clones, approximately 84% of them seen only once. The sample was peripheral blood. The TCR sequence derives from a man aged 70 or older with active or convalescent COVID-19.

CDR3 sequence (DNA): TGTGCCATCAAAGGCAGGGAGGCCACCGGGGAGCTGTTTTTT. Translating gives CAIKGREATGELFF. The chain is built from TRBV10-3 and TRBJ2-2; the D gene is possibly TRBD2 (6 bases). V lost 7 bases to trimming and J lost 4 bases, with 13 bases between them. This CDR3 has 14 amino acids. Germline CDR1 and CDR2: ENHRY and SYGVKD.